This entry features one T cell receptor beta chain sequence. Its antigen has not been determined. Per-base quality was not reported, and no clone a single base away is much larger than it. The trim is 1 base for V and 6 bases for J, with a gap of 13 bases between the germline ends. CDR1 and CDR2 (SEHNR, FQNEAQ) derive from the germline V gene (reference sequence). The cysteine opens and the phenylalanine closes a CDR3 of 15 amino acids. Only the CDR3 region is kept as DNA, spanning 45 bases read in frame from base 1. The donors belonged to the validation cohort of about 130 subjects, which was separate from the approximately 660-subject first cohort. These data come from a study of cytomegalovirus exposure and HLA in healthy donors (TCRdb year 2017). Study-wide context: According to a later analysis, the roughly 130 validation repertoires were produced on the same platform as the approximately 690 repertoires of the first cohort. Besides the first cohort of some 670 subjects, a separate validation cohort made up of 120 different subjects was used. The study was designed to test whether signatures of past pathogen exposure could be identified by cataloging public T cell receptors. The study combined high-throughput TCR immunosequencing, statistical association of individual TCRs with disease status, and machine learning to predict cytomegalovirus infection status.

Summary of the overall study and its limitations: It was suggested by the authors that the approach could potentially be generalized to other disease states and immunological phenotypes. A later analysis lacked HLA typing for the validation cohort, so it scored co-occurrence in that cohort across all 120 or so repertoires. The classifier was reported to diagnose cytomegalovirus status with high specificity and sensitivity in both the original and validation cohorts. Across donors, most TCR sequences were observed very rarely, whereas some public TCRs were present in many individuals. A total of fewer than 200 TCR beta chains were listed by the study as associated with cytomegalovirus. In vitro tests confirmed that a few of the cytomegalovirus-associated TCR beta chains recognize cytomegalovirus antigens. Of the cluster scores, roughly 95% were above 0 in a later analysis, which found that TCRs clustered in the first cohort also tended to co-occur in the 110 or so validation repertoires.

Libraries were made using the immunoSEQ multiplex PCR assay. In the paper's pipeline: To diagnose cytomegalovirus status from the catalog of TCR beta chain sequences, a statistical classification framework was built. Held by TCRdb, this immuneACCESS table contains in-frame sequences only and omits some clones. Under half of the omission traces to an unresolved V gene where checked; the cause of the rest is unknown. That table supplies the V and J calls and clone size; D and trimming were determined from the DNA. The table for this sample lists around 91,000 clones; approximately 93% of them were counted only once. The ten most abundant clones make up about 1.1% of the sample.

Sequencing used PBMCs. The receptor's source is a woman in her 30s in good health and CMV-seropositive. The chain is assembled from TRBV7-9 and TRBJ2-1; the D gene is perhaps TRBD2, from 5 matching bases. DNA sequence: TGTGCCAGCAGCTTAGTTGGGCTAGCCTTCAATGAGCAGTTCTTC. This is translated as CASSLVGLAFNEQFF.